The 19 T cell receptor beta chains below all came from one sample that was sequenced in a study of cytomegalovirus exposure and HLA in healthy donors. Primers: 60 Vbeta forward and 13 Jbeta reverse. Generated by immunoSEQ multiplex PCR, the TCRdb table keeps only in-frame clones and is missing some. The sample carries 110,000 to 150,000 clones, roughly four fifths recorded once. The sequenced sample was PBMCs. These receptors came from a woman aged 55-75 years in good health and CMV-seropositive.

This clone was detected only a few times. This chain uses TRBV6-6 with TRBJ1-2; TRBD1 matches at 8 bases. The V and J ends lost 4 bases and 4 bases, in that order; junction bases with no gene match: 8. Germline CDR1 MNHNY, CDR2 SVGAGI (reference sequence). The CDR3 totals 15 residues. CDR3 bases: TGTGCCAGCAGTTTCCGACAGGGGTCGGGCTATGGCTACACCTTC. This codes for CASSFRQGSGYGYTF.

This chain uses TRBV7-2 with TRBJ2-1; 8 nucleotides line up with TRBD2. The CDR3 length is 14 residues. Germline V gene lookup returns CDR1 SGHTA and CDR2 FQGNSA. V lost 1 base, J lost 9 bases, and 5 bases stayed unmatched. The CDR3 is CASSLVSGGIEQFF. As DNA, the CDR3 is TGTGCCAGCAGCTTAGTCTCGGGGGGGATTGAGCAGTTCTTC.

This clone occurred a few times. This chain links TRBV28 with TRBJ1-2, with D perhaps matching TRBD1 (6 bases). Trimming shortened V by 3 bases and J by 8 bases, and 13 bases separated the two germline ends. This CDR3 is built from 13 residues. The germline V gene has CDR1 MDHEN and CDR2 SYDVKM. The CDR3 coding sequence is TGTGCCAGCAGTTTTCGGACAGTGCGCGGCTACACCTTC. Its translation is CASSFRTVRGYTF.

The chain has TRBV7-9 and TRBJ2-2; 10 bases line up with TRBD2. Unmatched junction bases numbered 4, after V lost 2 bases and J lost 4 bases. The CDR3 is made up of 16 amino acids. Germline assignment: CDR1 SEHNR and CDR2 FQNEAQ (reference sequence). The CDR3 region has the DNA TGTGCCAGCAGCTTATCCCTAGCGGGAGCCACCGGGGAGCTGTTTTTT. Translated, it gives CASSLSLAGATGELFF.

The chain joins TRBV2 to TRBJ2-5; a weak D match, TRBD2 (6 bases). The J call is in doubt because the DNA end fits TRBJ2-7 better. The CDR3 length is 16 residues. Per germline, CDR1 SNHLY and CDR2 FYNNEI. The CDR3 loop is CASSEPPGTGLYEQYF. The CDR3 region has the DNA TGTGCCAGCAGTGAACCCCCCGGGACGGGACTTTACGAGCAGTACTTC.

The CDR3 reads CAISGPAGGQTDTQYF. In DNA, the CDR3 is TGTGCCATCAGTGGTCCGGCGGGAGGGCAGACAGATACGCAGTATTTT. The V gene is TRBV10-3, the J gene TRBJ2-3, with 9 bases fitting TRBD2. Germline V gene data show CDR1 as ENHRY and CDR2 as SYGVKD. Losses at the gene ends were 4 bases for V and 3 bases for J; bases not matched to a gene: 8. There are 16 residues in the CDR3.

The rearrangement links TRBV25-1 to TRBJ2-7; D gene unclear. This CDR3 comprises 11 residues. Trimming removed 4 bases at V and 3 bases at J, with 4 bases between. The germline V gene has CDR1 MGHDK and CDR2 SYGVNS. CDR3 DNA sequence: TGTGCCAGCAGTGCTCTCTACGAGCAGTACTTC. It translates to CASSALYEQYF.

This clone was seen a handful of times. The gene calls are TRBV19 and TRBJ2-1, with TRBD1 identical over 7 bases. Germline V gives CDR1 LNHDA, CDR2 SQIVND (reference sequence). V was pared by 3 bases and J by 4 bases, with 3 bases of the junction left unmatched. This CDR3 comprises 14 residues. The DNA of the CDR3 is TGTGCCAGTAGTATCCGACAGGGTTACAATGAGCAGTTCTTC. This translates into CASSIRQGYNEQFF.

In nucleotides, the CDR3 is TGTGCCTGCTCAAAGAGGGTATCCTACGAGCAGTACTTC. Its protein is CACSKRVSYEQYF. The chain has TRBV30 and TRBJ2-7, with D perhaps matching TRBD2 (5 bases). CDR1 and CDR2 from the germline V gene are GTSNPN and SVGIG (reference sequence). V shed 6 bases and J shed 1 base, with 13 bases lying between them. This CDR3 is built from 13 residues.

This clone has a single count. V and J are TRBV7-9 and TRBJ2-2; TRBD1 matches 10 bases. The CDR3 covers 17 residues. J lost 7 bases, V lost 5 bases, and 13 bases had no gene match. Germline V CDR1 and CDR2: SEHNR, FQNEAQ (reference sequence). CDR3 region: CASSPNFGQGVDGELFF. CDR3 in DNA: TGTGCCAGCAGCCCGAATTTTGGACAGGGGGTAGACGGGGAGCTGTTTTTT.

This chain joins TRBV9 and TRBJ1-3; the D gene is possibly TRBD1 (6 bases). Germline assignment: CDR1 SGDLS and CDR2 YYNGEE. V lost 4 bases and J 0 bases, leaving 14 bases between the germline ends. This CDR3 spans 16 amino acids. CDR3 DNA sequence: TGTGCCAGCAGCTACCTCCGGGACAACTCTGGAAACACCATATATTTT. The encoded protein is CASSYLRDNSGNTIYF.

This rearrangement joins TRBV28 to TRBJ1-1; 10 bases are shared with TRBD1. With 6 bases clipped from V and 10 bases from J, the junction kept 5 bases outside the gene matches. The germline V gene has CDR1 MDHEN and CDR2 SYDVKM. The CDR3 loop spans 12 amino acids. CDR3 sequence: CASSEGQGGAFF. The CDR3 DNA sequence: TGTGCCAGCAGCGAAGGACAGGGGGGAGCTTTCTTT.

The V call is TRBV6-7, the J call TRBJ2-1; 8 bases match TRBD1. TRBV6-7 is sorted into the ORF group, with uncertain function. The CDR3 is made up of 12 amino acids. V lost 4 bases and J lost 10; bases outside the gene matches: 3. The CDR3: CASSSRDREQFF. DNA of the CDR3: TGTGCCAGCAGTTCCCGGGACAGGGAGCAGTTCTTC.

The gene calls are TRBV4-2 and TRBJ2-7; D possibly corresponds to TRBD2 (5 bases). V was pared by 0 bases and J by 3 bases, with 6 bases between. The CDR3 spans 13 residues. The germline V gene has CDR1 LGHNA and CDR2 YNFKEQ. The CDR3 bases are TGTGCCAGCAGCCAAGATCGGGACTACGAGCAGTACTTC. Its translation is CASSQDRDYEQYF.

The chain links TRBV11-3 to TRBJ2-6, with TRBD1 matching over 7 bases. The CDR3 consists of 15 residues. V trimming: 7 bases; J trimming: 2 bases; junction bases outside the gene matches: 5. CDR1 SGHNT and CDR2 YENEEA come from the germline V gene. The CDR3 spells CASTKTGAGANVLTF. CDR3 bases: TGTGCCAGCACCAAAACAGGGGCTGGGGCCAACGTCCTGACTTTC.

The chain links TRBV28 to TRBJ2-3, with TRBD1 matching over 8 bases. The V gene end was trimmed by 3 bases and the J gene end by 1 base; junction bases not matched to a gene: 3. The germline V gene has CDR1 MDHEN and CDR2 SYDVKM. The CDR3 covers 15 residues. CDR3 sequence (DNA): TGTGCCAGCAGTTTCTCGACAGGGGGCACAGATACGCAGTATTTT. Its protein product is CASSFSTGGTDTQYF.

On this clone itself: At one end, the junction sequence differs from germline, possibly due to a read error. The rearrangement links TRBV7-9 to TRBJ2-7; a possible D gene is TRBD1 (6 bases). CDR1 and CDR2 from the germline V gene are SEHNR and FQNEAQ (reference sequence). The CDR3 spans 16 residues. CDR3 DNA: TGTGCCAGCAGCTTACCTCAGGGGTCAGGGACCTACGAGCAGCACTTC. This translates into CASSLPQGSGTYEQHF.

The J gene is TRBJ2-1, the V gene TRBV4-3; perhaps TRBD2 as D (5 bases). The CDR3 totals 14 residues. V was cut by 0 bases and J by 9 bases, with 12 bases left in between. Germline CDR1 is LGHNA and CDR2 is YSLEER. The CDR3 bases are TGCGCCAGCAGCCAAGACGCTAGCCCCCGTGAGCAGTTCTTC. This sequence encodes CASSQDASPREQFF.

This sequence joins TRBV7-3 and TRBJ2-3; 15 positions match TRBD2. The CDR3 extends over 17 amino acids. J was trimmed by 4 bases and V by 5 bases; bases with no gene match: 7. From germline, CDR1 is SGHTA and CDR2 FQGTGA. The CDR3 DNA reads as TGTGCCAGCAGCCACGGACTAGCGGGAGGGCCTTCAGATACGCAGTATTTT. Its translation: CASSHGLAGGPSDTQYF.